What follows are 29 T cell receptor beta chains derived from one specimen sequenced in a study of cytomegalovirus exposure and HLA in healthy donors. PCR used 60 Vbeta primers and 13 Jbeta primers. Clones were read by immunoSEQ multiplex PCR, and TCRdb kept only the in-frame ones, dropping some. The top ten hold under 8% of the sample, which has under 250,000 clones, 80% to 85% seen once. Sequenced: PBMCs. The receptors derive from a woman in her fifties or sixties in good health and CMV-seropositive.

The chain is built from TRBV5-6 and TRBJ2-2; TRBD1 aligns across 9 bases. V shed 4 bases and J 5 bases; nucleotides not matched to a gene: 9. The CDR3 consists of 16 residues. Germline assignment: CDR1 SGHDT and CDR2 YYEEEE. The CDR3 protein is CASSLRTGVRTGELFF. The CDR3 DNA reads as TGTGCCAGCAGCCTTAGGACAGGGGTTCGGACCGGGGAGCTGTTTTTT.

Only a few counts were recorded for this clone. V gene TRBV6-5 combines with J gene TRBJ2-7; 8 bases map to TRBD1. The junction had 8 bases not matched to a gene; V was cut back by 6 bases and J by 4 bases. The CDR3 spans 14 residues. Per germline, CDR1 MNHEY and CDR2 SVGAGI. CDR3 residues: CASRRTGNQYEQYF. CDR3 coding DNA: TGTGCCAGCAGACGGACAGGGAACCAGTACGAGCAGTACTTC.

V gene TRBV6-5 combines with J gene TRBJ1-2; TRBD1 matches at 9 bases. In germline, CDR1 is MNHEY, CDR2 SVGAGI. This CDR3 has 13 residues. The V gene end was trimmed by 5 bases and the J gene end by 8 bases; junction bases not matched to a gene: 6. DNA of the CDR3: TGTGCCAGCAGTCCTACAGGGGGCACGGGCTACACCTTC. Encoded protein: CASSPTGGTGYTF.

The chain uses TRBV28 and TRBJ2-2; 7 nucleotides match TRBD1. V was clipped by 6 bases and J by 4 bases; unmatched bases: 5. Germline V gene sequence: CDR1 MDHEN, CDR2 SYDVKM. CDR3 length: 14 amino acids. DNA for the CDR3: TGTGCCAGCAGGACGACAGGGAGCACCGGGGAGCTGTTTTTT. Its protein product is CASRTTGSTGELFF. Looking up the rest from reference TRBV28 and TRBJ2-2 gives the full variable domain: DVKVTQSSRYLVKRTGEKVFLECVQDMDHENMFWYRQDPGLGLRLIYFSYDVKMKEKGDIPEGYSVSREKKERFSLILESASTNQTSMYLCASRTTGSTGELFFGEGSRLTVL.

The chain carries TRBV28 and TRBJ2-1, with TRBD2 identical over 9 bases. CDR3 length: 15 amino acids. V was clipped by 6 bases and J by 9 bases; unmatched bases: 12. The germline V gene encodes CDR1 MDHEN and CDR2 SYDVKM. The CDR3 loop reads CASSPSGGRGSEQFF. The DNA for the CDR3 is TGTGCCAGCAGCCCCAGTGGCGGGAGGGGCAGTGAGCAGTTCTTC.

The chain carries TRBV18 and TRBJ1-1; no clear D. The germline V and J ends were trimmed by 4 bases and 1 base, with 4 bases remaining between them. The CDR3 runs 12 residues. CDR1 and CDR2 (germline): KGHSH, LQKENI. This CDR3 is CASSRQNTEAFF. The CDR3 DNA reads as TGTGCCAGCTCACGACAGAACACTGAAGCTTTCTTT.

The chain joins TRBV28 to TRBJ1-6; perhaps TRBD1 as D (5 bases). Germline values: CDR1 MDHEN, CDR2 SYDVKM. V was clipped by 5 bases and J by 11 bases, with 22 bases between them. This CDR3 region has 16 residues. In DNA form, the CDR3 reads TGTGCCAGCAGTCCAGAACGACAGTGGATAGAGACACCCCTCCACTTT. It codes for CASSPERQWIETPLHF.

With respect to this clone: This sample also contains other DNA sequences that code for the same CDR3. V gene TRBV7-9 combines with J gene TRBJ2-4, with D perhaps matching TRBD2 (5 bases). V shed 5 bases and J shed 7 bases, with 15 bases lying between them. The CDR3 has 14 residues. Germline V gene sequence: CDR1 SEHNR, CDR2 FQNEAQ (reference sequence). CDR3 sequence reads: CASSIPQEENIQYF. The CDR3 DNA sequence: TGTGCCAGCAGCATCCCGCAGGAGGAGAACATTCAGTACTTC. Together with reference TRBV7-9 and TRBJ2-4, the CDR3 gives the full variable domain: DTGVSQNPRHKITKRGQNVTFRCDPISEHNRLYWYRQTLGQGPEFLTYFQNEAQLEKSRLLSDRFSAERPKGSFSTLEIQRTEQGDSAMYLCASSIPQEENIQYFGAGTRLSVL.

The chain joins TRBV6-5 to TRBJ1-2, with D possibly TRBD1 on 5 matching bases. The V end was cut by 2 bases, the J end by 4 bases, with 17 bases between. CDR1 is MNHEY, CDR2 SVGAGI, per germline. The CDR3 has 16 amino acids. This chain's CDR3 is CASSYGITGDIYGYTF. As DNA, the CDR3 is TGTGCCAGCAGTTACGGAATAACAGGAGACATCTATGGCTACACCTTC.

The rearrangement joins TRBV5-1 to TRBJ1-3; D possibly corresponds to TRBD1 (6 bases). The V end lost 3 bases, the J end lost 0 bases, and 13 bases lay between the germline ends. The CDR3 is 16 amino acids. Germline CDR1 SGHRS, CDR2 YFSETQ. The CDR3 coding sequence is TGCGCCAGCAGCTCTACAGGGTCTTCCTCTGGAAACACCATATATTTT. This codes for CASSSTGSSSGNTIYF.

The count of this clone is one. The chain uses TRBV2 and TRBJ1-4; D is uncertain. The CDR3 sequence is 11 residues long. V was clipped by 9 bases and J by 2 bases, with 4 bases between them. Germline V gives CDR1 SNHLY, CDR2 FYNNEI. CDR3 DNA: TGTGCCAGTGAGACTAATGAAAAACTGTTTTTT. This encodes CASETNEKLFF. The whole variable domain, filled in from reference TRBV2 and TRBJ1-4, reads EPEVTQTPSHQVTQMGQEVILRCVPISNHLYFYWYRQILGQKVEFLVSFYNNEISEKSEIFDDQFSVERPDGSNFTLKIRSTKLEDSAMYFCASETNEKLFFGSGTQLSVL.

The chain couples TRBV7-9 to TRBJ1-1, with D perhaps matching TRBD1 (5 bases). The germline V gene has CDR1 SEHNR and CDR2 FQNEAQ (reference sequence). Trimming shortened V by 0 bases and J by 4 bases, and 9 bases separated the two germline ends. The CDR3 sequence is 14 residues long. This chain's CDR3 is CASSLASGPTEAFF. The CDR3 nucleotides read TGTGCCAGCAGCTTAGCGTCAGGGCCCACTGAAGCTTTCTTT. The whole variable domain, filled in from reference TRBV7-9 and TRBJ1-1, reads DTGVSQNPRHKITKRGQNVTFRCDPISEHNRLYWYRQTLGQGPEFLTYFQNEAQLEKSRLLSDRFSAERPKGSFSTLEIQRTEQGDSAMYLCASSLASGPTEAFFGQGTRLTVV.

This clone came up once. The chain has TRBV7-2 and TRBJ2-7; D remains unclear. The CDR3 runs to 13 residues. Germline CDR1 SGHTA, CDR2 FQGNSA. Trimming cost V 5 bases and J 5 bases, with 13 bases left between them. In nucleotides, the CDR3 is TGTGCCAGCAGCCCCGGCCCCCGGGACGAGCAGTACTTC. It codes for CASSPGPRDEQYF.

The J gene is TRBJ2-7, the V gene TRBV7-9; D unclear. The germline V gene has CDR1 SEHNR and CDR2 FQNEAQ (reference sequence). The CDR3 contains 12 residues. V shed 8 bases and J shed 0 bases, with 8 bases lying between them. The CDR3 is CASGYNSYEQYF. The CDR3 DNA is TGTGCCAGCGGTTACAACTCCTACGAGCAGTACTTC.

The chain combines TRBV9 with TRBJ1-1; D is uncertain. The length of the CDR3 is 13 residues. V dropped 0 bases and J dropped 8 bases, with 11 bases sitting between them. Germline CDR1 reads SGDLS; CDR2 reads YYNGEE. The CDR3 nucleotides read TGTGCCAGCAGCGTAGGATTAGAGTCAGAAGCTTTCTTT. Translation gives CASSVGLESEAFF.

V is TRBV30 and J is TRBJ2-1, with TRBD2 identical over 8 bases. The CDR3 length is 17 residues. Trimming at V came to 2 bases and at J to 8 bases, leaving 17 bases not matched to a gene. Germline V gives CDR1 GTSNPN, CDR2 SVGIG (reference sequence). The CDR3 region has the DNA TGTGCCTGGAGTACAGTACTTCGACTAGCGCTCCGGGATGAGCAGTTCTTC. The encoded protein is CAWSTVLRLALRDEQFF.

The chain recombines TRBV5-4 with TRBJ1-2; 7 nucleotides agree with TRBD1. The CDR3 spans 13 residues. CDR1 and CDR2 (germline): SGHNT, YYREEE (reference sequence). Trimming at V came to 3 bases and at J to 8 bases, leaving 7 bases not matched to a gene. The CDR3 DNA reads TGTGCCAGCAGCTCCCGACAGGGTCGGGGCTACACCTTC. This gives the protein CASSSRQGRGYTF.

V gene TRBV7-3 combines with J gene TRBJ2-1; D remains ambiguous. Per the germline V gene, CDR1 is SGHTA and CDR2 is FQGTGA. V was cut by 5 bases and J by 10 bases, with 18 bases left in between. The CDR3 is 14 amino acids. As DNA, the CDR3 is TGTGCCAGCAGCGCTAAGATAGGATCAGGCGAGCAGTTCTTC. Its protein is CASSAKIGSGEQFF.

This clone was picked up a small number of times. The chain links TRBV5-1 to TRBJ2-7, with TRBD1 matching 7 bases. CDR1 and CDR2 from the germline V gene are SGHRS and YFSETQ. The CDR3 extends over 15 amino acids. V lost 0 bases, J lost 3 bases, and 6 bases stayed unmatched. The CDR3 region has the DNA TGCGCCAGCAGCTTGGTACAGGGGCCAGGCTACGAGCAGTACTTC. This gives the protein CASSLVQGPGYEQYF.

The chain recombines TRBV5-6 with TRBJ2-5; D is perhaps TRBD2 (6 bases). The CDR3 consists of 14 residues. Trimming took off 2 bases at V and 5 bases at J, with 13 bases between the two ends. The germline gives CDR1 SGHDT, CDR2 YYEEEE. DNA of the CDR3: TGTGCCAGCAGCTTCAGGGCGGGACGGGAGACCCAGTACTTC. Protein: CASSFRAGRETQYF.

This rearrangement joins TRBV5-4 to TRBJ1-6; TRBD1 agrees at 8 bases. Germline lookup yields CDR1 SGHNT and CDR2 YYREEE (reference sequence). After removal of 4 bases from V and 7 bases from J, the junction contained 10 bases not matched to a gene. The CDR3 loop spans 16 amino acids. CDR3 coding DNA: TGTGCCAGCAGCCCCGGACAGGGTCTTTTGAATTCACCCCTCCACTTT. It translates to CASSPGQGLLNSPLHF.

The V and J genes are TRBV27 and TRBJ1-5; TRBD1 matches 12 bases. Germline V CDR1 and CDR2: MNHEY, SMNVEV (reference sequence). The V segment lost 6 bases and the J segment 6 bases; nucleotides outside the gene matches: 9. CDR3 size: 16 residues. The chain's CDR3 is CASSQTGTGGGQPQHF. Written as DNA, the CDR3 is TGTGCCAGCAGCCAAACCGGGACAGGGGGCGGTCAGCCCCAGCATTTT.

This chain links TRBV4-1 with TRBJ1-1, with D perhaps TRBD1 (5 bases). Germline CDR1 and CDR2: MGHRA and YSYEKL. The CDR3 covers 13 residues. V lost 1 base and J lost 2, with 5 bases in between. In DNA, the CDR3 is TGCGCCAGCAGCCAAGGGGGCAACACTGAAGCTTTCTTT. Its translation is CASSQGGNTEAFF.

The J gene is TRBJ2-1, the V gene TRBV7-9; D might be TRBD1 (6 bases). CDR1 is SEHNR and CDR2 is FQNEAQ in the germline V gene (reference sequence). The CDR3 loop spans 16 amino acids. V lost 4 bases to trimming and J lost 7 bases, with 20 bases between them. The CDR3 spells CASSSPRTGHRNEQFF. In nucleotides, the CDR3 is TGTGCCAGCAGCTCCCCGCGGACGGGACACAGGAATGAGCAGTTCTTC.

The chain couples TRBV5-1 to TRBJ2-5, with a weak D call TRBD1 (5 bases). Trimming left V 7 bases short and J 5 bases short, with 15 bases between. CDR1 is SGHRS and CDR2 is YFSETQ in the germline V gene. The CDR3 is made up of 13 amino acids. The CDR3 here is CASQLQGWETQYF. CDR3 bases: TGCGCCAGCCAGCTTCAGGGATGGGAGACCCAGTACTTC.

Only a few counts were recorded for this clone. The chain uses TRBV7-9 and TRBJ2-7; 9 bases fit TRBD1. The CDR3 length is 12 residues. V trimming: 10 bases; J trimming: 3 bases; junction bases outside the gene matches: 4. Germline assignment: CDR1 SEHNR and CDR2 FQNEAQ (reference sequence). DNA for the CDR3: TGTGCCACCACGGACAGGGGCTACGAGCAGTACTTC. It translates to CATTDRGYEQYF.

V is TRBV2 and J is TRBJ2-7, with D possibly TRBD2 on 6 matching bases. The length of the CDR3 is 13 residues. Per the germline V gene, CDR1 is SNHLY and CDR2 is FYNNEI. Trimming pared 1 base from V and 9 bases from J, leaving 13 bases between. The CDR3 DNA reads as TGTGCCAGCAGTGAAGGAGGCCGGCGGGGGCAGTACTTC. Encoded protein: CASSEGGRRGQYF. Supplemented by reference TRBV2 and TRBJ2-7, the full variable domain reads EPEVTQTPSHQVTQMGQEVILRCVPISNHLYFYWYRQILGQKVEFLVSFYNNEISEKSEIFDDQFSVERPDGSNFTLKIRSTKLEDSAMYFCASSEGGRRGQYFGPGTRLTVT.

This clone was recorded a few times. The chain carries TRBV7-3 and TRBJ2-7; 9 bases are shared with TRBD1. Germline V gene lookup returns CDR1 SGHTA and CDR2 FQGTGA. The V gene end was trimmed by 5 bases and the J gene end by 5 bases; junction bases not matched to a gene: 7. CDR3 size: 14 residues. The CDR3 sequence: CASSPTGGGHEQYF. The CDR3 nucleotides are TGTGCCAGCAGCCCGACAGGGGGAGGCCACGAGCAGTACTTC. The full variable domain, with the rest looked up from reference TRBV7-3 and TRBJ2-7, is GAGVSQTPSNKVTEKGKYVELRCDPISGHTALYWYRQSLGQGPEFLIYFQGTGAADDSGLPNDRFFAVRPEGSVSTLKIQRTERGDSAVYLCASSPTGGGHEQYFGPGTRLTVT.

This chain's CDR3 is CASTKGSNEQFF. DNA of the CDR3: TGTGCCAGCACTAAGGGGTCCAATGAGCAGTTCTTC. The chain is built from TRBV6-5 and TRBJ2-1; perhaps TRBD1 as D (5 bases). Germline V gene sequence: CDR1 MNHEY, CDR2 SVGAGI. Trimming left V 7 bases short and J 6 bases short, with 10 bases between. CDR3 length: 12 residues.